These 17 T cell receptor beta chains were all obtained from the same sample, sequenced in a study of blood T cell repertoires in COVID-19. The data were produced by immunoSEQ multiplex PCR, yet TCRdb's version contains in-frame clones alone and is incomplete. The repertoire holds 250,000 or so clones, with 70% to 90% as singletons. The specimen sequenced was PBMCs or T cells enriched from blood (not recorded which). These receptors all come from a woman aged 45 to 65 who had been exposed to COVID-19.

This clone was observed once. The rearrangement uses TRBV7-2 and TRBJ2-2, with 8 nucleotides matching TRBD1. There are 15 residues in the CDR3. CDR1 is SGHTA and CDR2 is FQGNSA in the germline V gene. V lost 2 bases and J lost 2; bases outside the gene matches: 1. The CDR3 coding sequence is TGTGCCAGCAGCTTACAGGGGGCCAACACCGGGGAGCTGTTTTTT. Translated: CASSLQGANTGELFF.

The V gene is TRBV18, the J gene TRBJ1-6, with D unclear. From germline, CDR1 is KGHSH and CDR2 LQKENI. The CDR3 is 15 amino acids. The V gene lost 3 bases and the J gene lost 7 bases, with 13 bases spanning the gap. In DNA, the CDR3 is TGTGCCAGCTCACCCGGGGAGGGCCCGAATTCACCCCTCCACTTT. Translation gives CASSPGEGPNSPLHF.

This clone was detected a few times. The chain is built from TRBV3-1 (or the pseudogene TRBV3-2) and TRBJ2-7; 9 positions agree with TRBD1. Per the germline V gene, CDR1 is LGHDT and CDR2 is YNNKEL (reference sequence). CDR3 length: 13 residues. V trimming: 3 bases; J trimming: 7 bases; junction bases outside the gene matches: 4. CDR3: CASSQGQGKEQYF. DNA of the CDR3: TGTGCCAGCAGCCAGGGACAGGGTAAAGAGCAGTACTTC.

The chain uses TRBV12-2 and TRBJ1-1; the table calls TRBD1, which could not be checked here. TRBV12-2 is classified as a pseudogene. This CDR3 is built from 13 residues. The CDR3 loop reads CASRYPRGTEAFF. The DNA of the CDR3 is TGTGCAAGTCGCTACCCAAGGGGCACTGAAGCTTTCTTT.

This clone appeared a single time. The chain joins TRBV19 to TRBJ2-3; 8 bases map to TRBD1. CDR1 LNHDA and CDR2 SQIVND come from the germline V gene (reference sequence). After removal of 5 bases from V and 8 bases from J, the junction contained 6 bases not matched to a gene. The CDR3 consists of 13 residues. The CDR3, as DNA: TGTGCCAGTAGTGCAGGGGGCGAGGGTACGCAGTATTTT. Protein: CASSAGGEGTQYF.

The rearrangement links TRBV30 to TRBJ2-7; D is perhaps TRBD1 (5 bases). This CDR3 region has 13 residues. Trimming shortened V by 0 bases and J by 5 bases, and 11 bases separated the two germline ends. Looked up from germline, CDR1 is GTSNPN and CDR2 is SVGIG (reference sequence). As DNA, the CDR3 is TGTGCCTGGAGTGTACGGCCCAGGGACGAGCAGTACTTC. It is translated as CAWSVRPRDEQYF.

This chain's CDR3 is CASSEPGLAGGRGTDTQYF. CDR3 sequence (DNA): TGTGCCAGCAGCGAGCCGGGACTAGCGGGGGGGCGTGGAACAGATACGCAGTATTTT. The V and J genes are TRBV11-2 and TRBJ2-3; TRBD2 matches 16 bases. V lost 5 bases and J lost 3; bases outside the gene matches: 11. The CDR3 has 19 residues. Germline CDR1 SGHAT, CDR2 FQNNGV.

This clone came up once. The chain couples TRBV10-3 to TRBJ1-1; 9 bases are a match to TRBD1. Germline values: CDR1 ENHRY, CDR2 SYGVKD. This CDR3 is built from 14 residues. V lost 7 bases and J lost 1; bases outside the gene matches: 4. CDR3 DNA sequence: TGTGCCATCAAGCGACAGGGGGGGAACACTGAAGCTTTCTTT. Translating it yields CAIKRQGGNTEAFF.

V usage is TRBV27 and J usage is TRBJ2-1; TRBD1 matches 10 bases. The V segment lost 3 bases and the J segment 5 bases; nucleotides outside the gene matches: 10. The germline V gene has CDR1 MNHEY and CDR2 SMNVEV (reference sequence). The CDR3 runs 17 residues. CDR3 sequence reads: CASSFSLGDRGHNEQFF. The CDR3 coding sequence is TGTGCCAGCAGTTTTTCCCTCGGGGACAGGGGCCACAATGAGCAGTTCTTC.

The V and J genes are TRBV19 and TRBJ1-1, with 7 bases lining up with TRBD1. The CDR3 runs to 15 residues. Germline-derived CDR1 and CDR2 are LNHDA and SQIVND (reference sequence). With V trimmed by 5 bases and J by 3 bases, 9 bases remained unmatched. CDR3 sequence reads: CASSPLRQGDTEAFF. The CDR3, as DNA: TGTGCCAGTAGTCCCCTCCGACAGGGAGACACTGAAGCTTTCTTT.

This chain joins TRBV2 and TRBJ1-5, with D perhaps matching TRBD1 (5 bases). Trimming left V 2 bases short and J 5 bases short, with 16 bases between. The CDR3 loop spans 16 amino acids. Germline CDR1 is SNHLY and CDR2 is FYNNEI. The CDR3 DNA follows: TGTGCCAGCAGTGAACCTGAGACAGATGCTTATCAGCCCCAGCATTTT. It yields the protein CASSEPETDAYQPQHF.

This chain links TRBV7-2 with TRBJ2-6; 8 positions match TRBD2. V trimming: 5 bases; J trimming: 0 bases; junction bases outside the gene matches: 3. The CDR3 length is 16 residues. CDR1 is SGHTA and CDR2 is FQGNSA in the germline V gene. The CDR3 loop is CASSPAGGSGANVLTF. The CDR3 DNA is TGTGCCAGCAGCCCCGCGGGGGGCTCTGGGGCCAACGTCCTGACTTTC.

The rearrangement uses TRBV9 and TRBJ2-2; weak D call: TRBD1 (6 bases). Germline V lookup: CDR1 SGDLS, CDR2 YYNGEE. V lost 4 bases and J lost 4, with 8 bases in between. This CDR3 spans 13 amino acids. The CDR3 here is CASSLTGTGELFF. CDR3 sequence (DNA): TGTGCCAGCAGCCTGACAGGCACCGGGGAGCTGTTTTTT.

This chain connects TRBV11-2 to TRBJ1-5; TRBD1 matches 10 bases. CDR1 is SGHAT, CDR2 FQNNGV, per germline. V shed 8 bases and J 0 bases; nucleotides not matched to a gene: 7. The CDR3 spans 16 residues. CDR3 residues: CASPRTGGVSNQPQHF. CDR3 in DNA: TGTGCCAGCCCAAGGACAGGGGGTGTTAGCAATCAGCCCCAGCATTTT.

The rearrangement uses TRBV7-9 and TRBJ1-1, with no clear D. The V gene's germline CDR1 is SEHNR and CDR2 FQNEAQ (reference sequence). V dropped 3 bases and J dropped 1 base, with 9 bases sitting between them. This CDR3 spans 14 amino acids. CDR3 bases: TGTGCCAGCAGCTTGGCGGCCGAGAACACTGAAGCTTTCTTT. Residues: CASSLAAENTEAFF.

The chain is built from TRBV20-1 and TRBJ2-1, with 7 nucleotides matching TRBD1. From germline, CDR1 is DFQATT and CDR2 SNEGSKA (reference sequence). The CDR3 covers 15 residues. V gave up 3 bases and J gave up 2 bases; unmatched junction bases: 7. CDR3 bases: TGCAGTGCTAGTACAGGGGAACTCCCCTACAATGAGCAGTTCTTC. Its protein product is CSASTGELPYNEQFF.

The DNA of the CDR3 is TGTGCCAGCAGCAAGGCAGGGGGATCTTTTGCTGGAAAACTGTTTTTT. Its translation is CASSKAGGSFAGKLFF. The chain recombines TRBV21-1 with TRBJ1-4; the DNA was not compared with TRBD1, the D call given in the table. TRBV21-1 is given as a pseudogene. This CDR3 has 16 residues.